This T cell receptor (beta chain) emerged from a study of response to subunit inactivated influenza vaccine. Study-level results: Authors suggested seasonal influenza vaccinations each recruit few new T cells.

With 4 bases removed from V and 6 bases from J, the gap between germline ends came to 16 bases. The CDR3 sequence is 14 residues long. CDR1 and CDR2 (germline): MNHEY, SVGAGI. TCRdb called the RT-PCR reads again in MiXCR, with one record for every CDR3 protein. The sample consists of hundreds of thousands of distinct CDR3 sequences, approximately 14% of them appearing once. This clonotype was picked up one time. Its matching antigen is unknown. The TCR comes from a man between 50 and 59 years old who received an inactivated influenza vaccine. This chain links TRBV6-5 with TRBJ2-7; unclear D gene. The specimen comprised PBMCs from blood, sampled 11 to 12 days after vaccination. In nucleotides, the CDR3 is TGTGCCAGCAGTTTTCTGGCGGAGTCCCCCGAGCAGTACTTC. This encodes CASSFLAESPEQYF.